The 2 T cell receptor beta chains presented below share a single source sample, sequenced in a study of T-cell reconstitution after alpha-beta-depleted transplantation in children. This sample's TCRbeta library carried unique molecular identifier barcodes. MiXCR, applied by TCRdb to the PCR reads, yields one record per CDR3 protein. The sample holds approximately 200,000 distinct CDR3 sequences, roughly 6.3% seen once. Sequenced here: PBMCs, sampled before TCRalphabeta/CD19-depleted stem cell transplant. These receptor sequences come from a girl under three years old with combined immunodeficiency, due to receive a stem cell transplant.

This clonotype appeared a few times. The chain recombines TRBV2 with TRBJ2-7, with 7 bases matching TRBD1. Germline trimming cut 8 bases from V and 1 base from J; bases unmatched to any gene: 5. This CDR3 comprises 13 residues. Germline loops: CDR1 SNHLY, CDR2 FYNNEI. CDR3 amino acids: CASRTGDSYEQYF. CDR3 sequence (DNA): TGTGCCAGCCGGACAGGAGATTCCTACGAGCAGTACTTC. Variable domain in full (rest from reference TRBV2 and TRBJ2-7): EPEVTQTPSHQVTQMGQEVILRCVPISNHLYFYWYRQILGQKVEFLVSFYNNEISEKSEIFDDQFSVERPDGSNFTLKIRSTKLEDSAMYFCASRTGDSYEQYFGPGTRLTVT.

This clonotype was detected ten times or more. V is TRBV5-6 and J is TRBJ1-2, with D perhaps TRBD1 (6 bases). V was pared by 6 bases and J by 4 bases, with 13 bases between. CDR3 length: 13 amino acids. The germline V gene has CDR1 SGHDT and CDR2 YYEEEE. CDR3 coding DNA: TGTGCCAGCACAGGGGTACGAAGCTATGGCTACACCTTC. This codes for CASTGVRSYGYTF.